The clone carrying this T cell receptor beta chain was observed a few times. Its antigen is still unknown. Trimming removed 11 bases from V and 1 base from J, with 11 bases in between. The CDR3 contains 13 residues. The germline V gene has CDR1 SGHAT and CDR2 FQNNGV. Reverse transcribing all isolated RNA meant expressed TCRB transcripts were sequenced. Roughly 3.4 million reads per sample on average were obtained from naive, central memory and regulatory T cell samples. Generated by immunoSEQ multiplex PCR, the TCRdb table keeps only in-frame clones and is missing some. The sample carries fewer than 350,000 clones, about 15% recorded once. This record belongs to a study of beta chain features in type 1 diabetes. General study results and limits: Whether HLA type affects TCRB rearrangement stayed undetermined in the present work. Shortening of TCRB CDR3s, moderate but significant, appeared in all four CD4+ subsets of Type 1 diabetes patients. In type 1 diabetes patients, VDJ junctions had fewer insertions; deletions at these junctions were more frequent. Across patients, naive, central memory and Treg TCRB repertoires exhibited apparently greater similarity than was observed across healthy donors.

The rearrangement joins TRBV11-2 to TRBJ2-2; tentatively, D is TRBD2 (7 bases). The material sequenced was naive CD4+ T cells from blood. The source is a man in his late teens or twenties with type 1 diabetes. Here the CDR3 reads CAGRGQNTGELFF. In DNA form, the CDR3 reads TGTGCCGGGAGGGGACAGAACACCGGGGAGCTGTTTTTT. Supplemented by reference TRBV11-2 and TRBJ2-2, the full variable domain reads EAGVAQSPRYKIIEKRQSVAFWCNPISGHATLYWYQQILGQGPKLLIQFQNNGVVDDSQLPKDRFSAERLKGVDSTLKIQPAKLEDSAVYLCAGRGQNTGELFFGEGSRLTVL.